The present TCR beta chain was sequenced within a study of a mutant IDH1 vaccine in newly diagnosed glioma. The table came from immunoSEQ multiplex PCR; TCRdb's copy has only in-frame clones and leaves some out. This table has about 81,000 clones, over 75% appearing once. Remarks on this clone: Its antigen remains unknown.

The CDR3 is made up of 14 amino acids. V dropped 3 bases and J dropped 6 bases, with 12 bases sitting between them. Germline values: CDR1 SNHLY, CDR2 FYNNEI. This sample's time point: week 23, last vaccination. A single vaccine dose contained 300 ug of mutant IDH1 20-mer peptide, and topical imiquimod was used with it. The specimen comprised PBMCs, sampled from a glioma patient whose treatment included an IDH1 peptide vaccine. The TCR originated in a man under 40 with glioma. Some clones in this sample may be carry-over from other donors' samples. V usage is TRBV2 and J usage is TRBJ1-5, with D unresolved. Here the CDR3 DNA reads TGTGCCAGCAGTGAGAGTCTGGAGAGTCAGCCCCAGCATTTT. Its translation: CASSESLESQPQHF.